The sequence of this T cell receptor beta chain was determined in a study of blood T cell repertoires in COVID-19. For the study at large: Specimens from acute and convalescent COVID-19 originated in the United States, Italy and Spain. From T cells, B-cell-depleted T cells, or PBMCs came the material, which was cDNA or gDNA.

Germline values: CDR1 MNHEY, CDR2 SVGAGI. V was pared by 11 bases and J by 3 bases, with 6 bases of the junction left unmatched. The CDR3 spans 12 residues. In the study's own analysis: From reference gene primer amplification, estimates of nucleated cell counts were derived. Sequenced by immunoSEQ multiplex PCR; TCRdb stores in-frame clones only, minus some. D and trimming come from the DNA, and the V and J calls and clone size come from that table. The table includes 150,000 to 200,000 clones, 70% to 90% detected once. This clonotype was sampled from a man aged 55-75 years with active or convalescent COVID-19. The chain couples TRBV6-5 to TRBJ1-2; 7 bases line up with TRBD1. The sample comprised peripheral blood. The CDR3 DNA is TGTGCCGCTCGGGACAGTTACTATGGCTACACCTTC. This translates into CAARDSYYGYTF.